The 22 T cell receptor beta chains in this list originate from one sample, sequenced in a study of blood T cell repertoires in COVID-19. The data were produced by immunoSEQ multiplex PCR, yet TCRdb's version contains in-frame clones alone and is incomplete. The sample has approximately 270,000 clones; about four fifths are singletons. The sequenced material came from peripheral blood. The source is a person aged 65 to 85 with COVID-19, enrolled during active disease.

The genes are TRBV5-1 and TRBJ2-1; D possibly corresponds to TRBD1 (6 bases). Germline V gene sequence: CDR1 SGHRS, CDR2 YFSETQ. The V and J ends lost 0 bases and 6 bases respectively, with 13 bases between them. The CDR3 is made up of 15 amino acids. CDR3 nucleotide sequence: TGCGCCAGCAGCTTGGAGTCAGGGGCGGCCAATGAGCAGTTCTTC. Encoded protein: CASSLESGAANEQFF. Using reference TRBV5-1 and TRBJ2-1 for the parts outside the CDR3, the full variable domain is KAGVTQTPRYLIKTRGQQVTLSCSPISGHRSVSWYQQTPGQGLQFLFEYFSETQRNKGNFPGRFSGRQFSNSRSEMNVSTLELGDSALYLCASSLESGAANEQFFGPGTRLTVL.

This clone has only a few counts. The chain employs TRBV3-1 (or the pseudogene TRBV3-2) and TRBJ2-1; D uncertain. The ends were cut back, 3 bases at V and 9 bases at J, with 6 bases in the middle. Looked up from germline, CDR1 is LGHDT and CDR2 is YNNKEL (reference sequence). This CDR3 has 11 residues. The chain's CDR3 is CASSHTSEQFF. The CDR3 coding sequence is TGTGCCAGCAGCCATACATCTGAGCAGTTCTTC.

This sequence joins TRBV30 and TRBJ1-2; 9 bases are shared with TRBD1. V was pared by 2 bases and J by 4 bases, with 5 bases of the junction left unmatched. Germline CDR1 and CDR2: GTSNPN and SVGIG (reference sequence). The CDR3 runs to 14 residues. As DNA, the CDR3 is TGTGCCTGGAGTTCTACAGGGGGCGGCTATGGCTACACCTTC. Translation: CAWSSTGGGYGYTF.

The V call is TRBV27, the J call TRBJ2-3; TRBD2 agrees at 7 bases. Germline V gene sequence: CDR1 MNHEY, CDR2 SMNVEV (reference sequence). This CDR3 region has 13 residues. V lost 6 bases to trimming and J lost 4 bases; unmatched junction nucleotides: 4. As DNA, the CDR3 is TGTGCCAGCAGAATGGGGGGGGCAGATACGCAGTATTTT. Translating gives CASRMGGADTQYF.

The gene calls are TRBV11-3 and TRBJ2-1; D gene unclear. The germline CDR1 and CDR2 sequences are SGHNT and YENEEA. The CDR3 extends over 13 amino acids. Trimming took 3 bases from V and 10 from J, leaving 13 bases between them. The CDR3 is CASSLARGGEQFF. The CDR3 DNA sequence: TGTGCCAGCAGCTTGGCCCGTGGCGGCGAGCAGTTCTTC.

The chain employs TRBV2 and TRBJ1-1; 7 nucleotides match TRBD1. J was trimmed by 0 bases and V by 6 bases; bases with no gene match: 13. Germline V gene lookup returns CDR1 SNHLY and CDR2 FYNNEI. The CDR3 spans 17 residues. The DNA for the CDR3 is TGTGCCAGCAGGCCAATTTTCGGACAGGACATGAACACTGAAGCTTTCTTT. Protein product: CASRPIFGQDMNTEAFF.

This clone was counted once. CDR3 residues: CASSLDRATNEKLFF. In DNA form, the CDR3 reads TGCGCCAGCAGCTTGGACAGAGCAACTAATGAAAAACTGTTTTTT. The chain has TRBV5-1 and TRBJ1-4; D is unresolved. Germline CDR1 SGHRS, CDR2 YFSETQ. Trimming cost V 0 bases and J 0 bases, with 6 bases left between them. The length of the CDR3 is 15 residues.

The table lists this clone with a count of one. The J gene is TRBJ1-2, the V gene TRBV28; D gene unclear. The germline V and J ends were trimmed by 7 bases and 1 base, with 16 bases remaining between them. The CDR3 extends over 15 amino acids. Germline CDR1 MDHEN, CDR2 SYDVKM. The CDR3 bases are TGTGCCAGCACCGTTCCTCCGGGGAATAACTATGGCTACACCTTC. Amino acid sequence: CASTVPPGNNYGYTF.

V gene TRBV27 combines with J gene TRBJ1-1; 9 bases line up with TRBD1. V dropped 10 bases and J dropped 4; count of bases not matched to a gene: 7. Per the germline V gene, CDR1 is MNHEY and CDR2 is SMNVEV (reference sequence). The CDR3 is made up of 13 amino acids. For the CDR3, the DNA is TGTGCCACTGGACAGGGGCTGTTCACTGAAGCTTTCTTT. Encoded protein: CATGQGLFTEAFF.

V and J are TRBV3-1 (or the pseudogene TRBV3-2) and TRBJ1-2; tentatively, D is TRBD1 (6 bases). Per germline, CDR1 LGHDT and CDR2 YNNKEL (reference sequence). This CDR3 comprises 16 residues. Trimming took off 4 bases at V and 4 bases at J, with 19 bases between the two ends. This CDR3 reads CASSPTDRRPFYGYTF. Here the CDR3 DNA reads TGTGCCAGCAGCCCCACCGACAGGAGACCTTTCTATGGCTACACCTTC.

The chain combines TRBV6-1 with TRBJ1-4; possibly TRBD1 for D (5 bases). Germline lookup yields CDR1 MNHNS and CDR2 SASEGT. Between the trimmed V and J ends, which lost 1 base and 8 bases, there was a span of 14 bases. There are 15 residues in the CDR3. In DNA form, the CDR3 reads TGTGCCAGCAGTGAAGTTTGGGGGAGGGGAGAAAAACTGTTTTTT. Encoded protein: CASSEVWGRGEKLFF.

J is TRBJ1-2 and V is TRBV3-1 (or the pseudogene TRBV3-2); 9 nucleotides agree with TRBD1. CDR1 is LGHDT and CDR2 is YNNKEL in the germline V gene (reference sequence). J was trimmed by 5 bases and V by 7 bases; bases with no gene match: 14. The CDR3 extends over 16 amino acids. The CDR3 bases are TGTGCCAGCAACCATGTTCGGGGACAGGGAGAATATGGCTACACCTTC. Its translation is CASNHVRGQGEYGYTF.

The chain joins TRBV28 to TRBJ1-2; possibly TRBD1 for D (5 bases). Looked up from germline, CDR1 is MDHEN and CDR2 is SYDVKM. Trimming pared 0 bases from V and 8 bases from J, leaving 13 bases between. There are 14 residues in the CDR3. The CDR3 sequence: CASSLWSGGVGYTF. CDR3 DNA sequence: TGTGCCAGCAGTTTATGGTCGGGGGGAGTCGGCTACACCTTC.

This clone was recorded once. The chain couples TRBV30 to TRBJ1-1; TRBD1 is a possible D gene (5 bases). V was shortened by 6 bases and J by 0 bases, with 14 bases between the two germline ends. The germline V gene encodes CDR1 GTSNPN and CDR2 SVGIG (reference sequence). This CDR3 region has 14 residues. This CDR3 reads CACNQMTVNTEAFF. Here the CDR3 DNA reads TGTGCCTGCAACCAGATGACAGTGAACACTGAAGCTTTCTTT. The whole variable domain, filled in from reference TRBV30 and TRBJ1-1, reads SQTIHQWPATLVQPVGSPLSLECTVEGTSNPNLYWYRQAAGRGLQLLFYSVGIGQISSEVPQNLSASRPQDRQFILSSKKLLLSDSGFYLCACNQMTVNTEAFFGQGTRLTVV.

The J gene is TRBJ2-7, the V gene TRBV7-2; 8 bases map to TRBD1. The ends lost 5 bases at V and 4 bases at J; junction bases unmatched: 13. The CDR3 is 16 amino acids. From germline, CDR1 is SGHTA and CDR2 FQGNSA. The CDR3, as DNA: TGTGCCAGCAGCGCCCGACAGGGGAGAAAGTTTTACGAGCAGTACTTC. Its protein product is CASSARQGRKFYEQYF. The full variable domain, with the rest looked up from reference TRBV7-2 and TRBJ2-7, is GAGVSQSPSNKVTEKGKDVELRCDPISGHTALYWYRQSLGQGLEFLIYFQGNSAPDKSGLPSDRFSAERTGGSVSTLTIQRTQQEDSAVYLCASSARQGRKFYEQYFGPGTRLTVT.

The chain links TRBV5-1 to TRBJ2-6, with a possible D match to TRBD2 (7 bases). Germline CDR1 is SGHRS and CDR2 is YFSETQ. Trimming removed 4 bases at V and 0 bases at J, with 20 bases between. This CDR3 comprises 19 residues. CDR3 amino acids: CASSPTVGGAASGANVLTF. CDR3 coding DNA: TGCGCCAGCAGCCCCACCGTTGGGGGGGCCGCCTCTGGGGCCAACGTCCTGACTTTC.

V usage is TRBV7-6 and J usage is TRBJ2-3; D gene ambiguous. CDR1 is SGHVS and CDR2 is FNYEAQ in the germline V gene. The CDR3 is 14 amino acids. Trimming removed 4 bases from V and 0 bases from J, with 8 bases in between. The CDR3 DNA sequence: TGTGCCAGCAGCTCCCAGCGTAGCACAGATACGCAGTATTTT. Protein sequence: CASSSQRSTDTQYF.

The V and J genes are TRBV19 and TRBJ2-2, with D perhaps matching TRBD1 (6 bases). V shed 7 bases and J shed 4 bases, with 13 bases lying between them. The CDR3 is 14 residues long. Germline values: CDR1 LNHDA, CDR2 SQIVND (reference sequence). In DNA, the CDR3 is TGTGCCAGTATTGGACAGAGCTTCACCGGGGAGCTGTTTTTT. Translating gives CASIGQSFTGELFF. Using reference TRBV19 and TRBJ2-2 for the parts outside the CDR3, the full variable domain is DGGITQSPKYLFRKEGQNVTLSCEQNLNHDAMYWYRQDPGQGLRLIYYSQIVNDFQKGDIAEGYSVSREKKESFPLTVTSAQKNPTAFYLCASIGQSFTGELFFGEGSRLTVL.

J is TRBJ1-4 and V is TRBV5-8; no reliable D call. The germline V gene encodes CDR1 SGHTS and CDR2 YDEGEE. The CDR3 extends over 15 amino acids. Trimming pared 1 base from V and 1 base from J, leaving 8 bases between. The CDR3 reads CASSLWALTNEKLFF. For the CDR3, the DNA is TGTGCCAGCAGCTTGTGGGCTCTAACTAATGAAAAACTGTTTTTT.

This clone was recorded once. The chain has TRBV7-9 and TRBJ1-2; the match to TRBD1 covers 8 bases. Per the germline V gene, CDR1 is SEHNR and CDR2 is FQNEAQ (reference sequence). The CDR3 has 14 amino acids. The J segment lost 1 base and the V segment lost 8 bases, leaving 6 bases of the junction unmatched. CDR3: CASWRTGYNYGYTF. For the CDR3, the DNA is TGTGCCAGCTGGAGGACAGGGTATAACTATGGCTACACCTTC. Variable domain in full (rest from reference TRBV7-9 and TRBJ1-2): DTGVSQNPRHKITKRGQNVTFRCDPISEHNRLYWYRQTLGQGPEFLTYFQNEAQLEKSRLLSDRFSAERPKGSFSTLEIQRTEQGDSAMYLCASWRTGYNYGYTFGSGTRLTVV.

This clone has just one count. The CDR3 region is CSASKRGVRATDTQYF. DNA for the CDR3: TGCAGTGCTAGTAAGCGGGGTGTCAGGGCAACAGATACGCAGTATTTT. The rearrangement uses TRBV20-1 and TRBJ2-3; TRBD2 matches at 7 bases. The CDR3 runs 16 residues. The V and J ends lost 3 bases and 3 bases, in that order; junction bases with no gene match: 12. Germline V gene data show CDR1 as DFQATT and CDR2 as SNEGSKA (reference sequence).

The V call is TRBV2, the J call TRBJ2-3; D perhaps matches TRBD2 (5 bases). CDR3 length: 14 amino acids. The V gene's germline CDR1 is SNHLY and CDR2 FYNNEI. Trimming took off 4 bases at V and 3 bases at J, with 11 bases between the two ends. Here the CDR3 DNA reads TGTGCCAGCAGTGCCCTCCCGGGGACAGATACGCAGTATTTT. It translates to CASSALPGTDTQYF.